One sample yielded the 3 T cell receptor beta chains listed below, sequenced in a study of cytomegalovirus exposure and HLA in healthy donors. PCR involved 60 Vbeta and 13 Jbeta primers. The data were produced by immunoSEQ multiplex PCR, yet TCRdb's version contains in-frame clones alone and is incomplete. Among about 200,000 clones listed, approximately 78% were seen once. Specimen: PBMCs. Every receptor here comes from a woman aged 45-59 years in good health and CMV-seropositive.

The chain recombines TRBV7-8 with TRBJ1-6, with 10 bases lining up with TRBD1. Germline V gives CDR1 SGHVS, CDR2 FQNEAQ. This CDR3 spans 15 amino acids. Trimming removed 5 bases from V and 10 bases from J; junction bases left unmatched: 8. CDR3 sequence (DNA): TGTGCCAGCAGCCAAGACAGGGGGCGGGGGTCACCCCTCCACTTT. Protein: CASSQDRGRGSPLHF. Supplemented by reference TRBV7-8 and TRBJ1-6, the full variable domain reads GAGVSQSPRYKVAKRGQDVALRCDPISGHVSLFWYQQALGQGPEFLTYFQNEAQLDKSGLPSDRFFAERPEGSVSTLKIQRTQQEDSAVYLCASSQDRGRGSPLHFGNGTRLTVT.

The rearrangement joins TRBV18 to TRBJ1-2; TRBD1 matches 7 bases. V trimming: 3 bases; J trimming: 6 bases; junction bases outside the gene matches: 7. The CDR3 extends over 14 amino acids. Per the germline V gene, CDR1 is KGHSH and CDR2 is LQKENI. CDR3 in amino acids: CASSPQRQGNGYTF. DNA of the CDR3: TGTGCCAGCTCACCCCAACGACAGGGCAATGGCTACACCTTC.

The chain employs TRBV5-1 and TRBJ1-1, with D possibly being TRBD1 (5 bases). Between the trimmed V and J ends, which lost 2 bases and 6 bases, there was a span of 17 bases. Germline values: CDR1 SGHRS, CDR2 YFSETQ. The CDR3 runs to 15 residues. The CDR3 DNA is TGCGCCAGCAGCTTTGCAGGAGGGGACCTTTCTGAAGCTTTCTTT. This translates into CASSFAGGDLSEAFF.